The following is a TCR beta chain sequence with its context. This entry belongs to a study of T-cell reconstitution after alpha-beta-depleted transplantation in children. Per germline, CDR1 LNHNV and CDR2 YYDKDF (reference sequence). This CDR3 has 14 residues. The trim removed 1 base at V and 11 bases at J, leaving 5 bases unmatched. Preparing the TCRbeta library involved the use of unique molecular identifiers. TCRdb used MiXCR to reprocess the PCR reads, holding one entry per CDR3 protein. The sample lists around 530,000 distinct CDR3 sequences; 32% were seen once. The sequence came from a human donor who donated a stem cell graft to a child with aplastic anemia. The V gene is TRBV15, the J gene TRBJ2-4, with TRBD1 matching 10 bases. The specimen was PBMCs from the stem cell graft donor, collected from the stem cell graft. CDR3 DNA: TGTGCCACCAGCAGAGCCGGGACAGGGGTAGTTCAGTACTTC. Residues: CATSRAGTGVVQYF. The full variable domain, completed using reference TRBV15 and TRBJ2-4, is DAMVIQNPRYQVTQFGKPVTLSCSQTLNHNVMYWYQQKSSQAPKLLFHYYDKDFNNEADTPDNFQSRRPNTSFCFLDIRSPGLGDTAMYLCATSRAGTGVVQYFGAGTRLSVL.